A selection of T cell receptor beta chains follows, all from one sample in a study of cytomegalovirus exposure and HLA in healthy donors. Measured with immunoSEQ multiplex PCR; TCRdb has only the in-frame clones, and not every one. The sample includes fewer than 110,000 clones, about 80% seen only once; the top ten take around 4%. Source material: PBMCs. Every receptor here comes from a man aged 35-49 years in good health and CMV-seronegative. The CDR3 runs from the conserved cysteine through the conserved F or W.

V gene	CDR3 protein
TRBV19	CASSRKGTGNTIYF
TRBV28	CASRKDRRGEAFF
TRBV5-1	CASSYRGGTGGNTEAFF
TRBV28	CASSSDRGQETQYF
TRBV18	CASSPIAGTDTQYF
TRBV18	CASSTRQGADQPQHF
TRBV5-4	CASSLVGEGYTF
TRBV29-1	CSVDQGQGSGEQFF
TRBV6-5	CASGDSVRTEAFF
TRBV18	CASSPLDRAFSTEAFF
TRBV6-1	CASSEAGTGGSRNTEAFF
TRBV28	CASSRGGTTGELFF
TRBV19	CASRKTGGGTEAFF
TRBV5-4	CASYRGHNYGYTF
TRBV29-1	CSTFGNYGYTF
TRBV30	CAWSPQGGAQYF
TRBV18	CASSPLATGGTDTQYF
TRBV4-3	CASSRKTGAGYGYTF
TRBV29-1	CSVDSSLRYGYTF
TRBV18	CASSPTDNNSPLHF
TRBV19	CASTGSSNSYNSPLHF
TRBV2	CASSGGRANTEAFF
TRBV6-6	CASSGGDGTETQYF
TRBV5-4	CASSFSGGETQYF
TRBV7-9	CASSLGEAGTQPQHF
TRBV4-3	CASSQVGQGTEAFF
TRBV20-1	CSAKEETQYF
TRBV29-1	CSVEAGQGPGYTF
TRBV5-1	CASSFWASGYNEQFF
TRBV6-6	CASSYFPLRGPEAFF
TRBV11-2	CASSLVYGGQAFF
TRBV15	CATSARDRETQYF
TRBV5-1	CASSFTPESYNEQFF
TRBV11-1	CASSWTDDSSGNTIYF
TRBV2	CASSAAGTGAVYTF
TRBV5-1	CASSLEGVSNQPQHF
TRBV29-1	CSGGSGGIGTQYF
TRBV7-2	CASSPQAMGAFF
TRBV6-5	CASSGLQGYNEQFF
TRBV7-7	CASSQGQTPGETQYF
TRBV19	CASSIVSGGSYEQYF
TRBV30	CAYGVGLADTQYF
TRBV15	CATSLGSDRLNTGELFF
TRBV7-2	CASSLALSGIERETQYF
TRBV7-8	CASSPRRRAAGNTIYF
TRBV5-1	CASSLASVTGSSDGYTF
TRBV7-2	CASSLMSSFF
TRBV18	CASSPEPGQVETGANVLTF